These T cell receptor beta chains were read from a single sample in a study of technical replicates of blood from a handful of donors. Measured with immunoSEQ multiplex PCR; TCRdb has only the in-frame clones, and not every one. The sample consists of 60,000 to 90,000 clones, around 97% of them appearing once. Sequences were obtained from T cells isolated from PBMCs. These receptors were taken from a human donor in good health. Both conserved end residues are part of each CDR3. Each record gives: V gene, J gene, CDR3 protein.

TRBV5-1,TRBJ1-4,CASSFGGTNEKLFF
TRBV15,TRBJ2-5,CATSRVSSPQETQYF
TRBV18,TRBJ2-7,CASSRLINLDRERTYEQYF
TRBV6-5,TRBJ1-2,CASSNPDRSGYTF
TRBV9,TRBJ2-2,CASSVYRTSGIATGELFF
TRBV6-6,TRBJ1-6,CASSYGGAGNSPLHF
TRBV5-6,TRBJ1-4,CASSWLRGEREKLFF
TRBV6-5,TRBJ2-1,CASSYQGQAYNEQFF
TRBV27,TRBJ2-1,CASSHSGRANEQFF
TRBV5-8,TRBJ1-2,CASSSRTGTEGGYTF
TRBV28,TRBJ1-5,CASSAPTGFGQPQHF
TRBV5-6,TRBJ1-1,CASRQGTEAFF
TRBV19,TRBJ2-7,CASSIDHRGYYEQYF
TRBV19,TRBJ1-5,CASTPTRNQPQHF
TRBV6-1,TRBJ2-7,CASSPRSRGFYEQYF
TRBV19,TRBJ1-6,CASSLDRARGNSPLHF